This T cell receptor beta chain was sequenced in a study of blood T cell repertoires in COVID-19. The repertoire was sequenced with immunoSEQ multiplex PCR; TCRdb's copy has only in-frame clones and lacks some. The sample has fewer than 250,000 clones; 84% are singletons. The length of the CDR3 is 13 residues. Germline CDR1 is SEHNR and CDR2 is FQNEAQ (reference sequence). The V gene lost 2 bases and the J gene lost 4 bases, with 8 bases spanning the gap. This chain links TRBV7-9 with TRBJ1-2; possibly TRBD1 for D (6 bases). This clonotype was sampled from a young man with active or convalescent COVID-19. What was sequenced was peripheral blood. The CDR3 loop reads CASSLTGPYGYTF. The CDR3 DNA sequence: TGTGCCAGCAGCTTAACAGGGCCCTATGGCTACACCTTC.